This entry describes one TCR beta chain. Antigen specificity is unknown. cDNA came from about 0.5 to 1 ug RNA primed by random hexamers. Multiplex immunoSEQ PCR targeted 54 Vbeta and 13 Jbeta TCR beta segments. From the immunoSEQ multiplex PCR reads, TCRdb called clonotypes with MiXCR, one entry per CDR3 protein. The table has approximately 46,000 distinct CDR3 sequences, roughly 92% seen once. The data derive from a study of CD8 T cells in Susac syndrome. The study, taken as a whole, reports: As acknowledged by the study, its TCR sequencing and HLA analysis included a relatively small number of individuals.

CD8+ and CD4+ T cells from blood underwent TCR beta sequencing. Negative magnetic isolation gave CD8+ and CD4+ cells; FACS enriched CD8+ TEMRA. With 4 bases removed from V and 4 bases from J, the gap between germline ends came to 10 bases. The CDR3 has 13 amino acids. CDR1 LNHDA and CDR2 SQIVND come from the germline V gene (reference sequence). This sequence joins TRBV19 and TRBJ1-2, with D unresolved. The source material was CD8+ T cells from PBMCs. The TCR originated in a human donor in good health. CDR3 in amino acids: CASSSGRPYGYTF. CDR3 in DNA: TGTGCCAGTAGTAGCGGCAGGCCCTATGGCTACACCTTC.